This T cell receptor beta chain was recorded in a study of cytomegalovirus exposure and HLA in healthy donors. Study results and limitations: In a later analysis, parvovirus B19, influenza, CMV and Epstein-Barr virus appeared linked to several top co-occurrence clusters.

Notes on this clone: Antigen unknown.

PCR amplification relied on 60 Vbeta primers (plus 13 Jbeta primers). Clones were sequenced by immunoSEQ multiplex PCR, and TCRdb holds only the in-frame ones, with some missing. The sample records approximately 150,000 clones, about 70% being singletons. V was pared by 6 bases and J by 4 bases, with 11 bases between. From germline, CDR1 is ENHRY and CDR2 SYGVKD. The CDR3 length is 13 residues. The sequencing sample was made of PBMCs. This sequence joins TRBV10-3 and TRBJ2-3; TRBD2 is a possible D gene (5 bases). The source of this sequence is a woman younger than 35 in good health and CMV-seropositive. CDR3 sequence: CAIREETSDTQYF. For the CDR3, the DNA is TGTGCCATCAGGGAGGAAACATCAGATACGCAGTATTTT.